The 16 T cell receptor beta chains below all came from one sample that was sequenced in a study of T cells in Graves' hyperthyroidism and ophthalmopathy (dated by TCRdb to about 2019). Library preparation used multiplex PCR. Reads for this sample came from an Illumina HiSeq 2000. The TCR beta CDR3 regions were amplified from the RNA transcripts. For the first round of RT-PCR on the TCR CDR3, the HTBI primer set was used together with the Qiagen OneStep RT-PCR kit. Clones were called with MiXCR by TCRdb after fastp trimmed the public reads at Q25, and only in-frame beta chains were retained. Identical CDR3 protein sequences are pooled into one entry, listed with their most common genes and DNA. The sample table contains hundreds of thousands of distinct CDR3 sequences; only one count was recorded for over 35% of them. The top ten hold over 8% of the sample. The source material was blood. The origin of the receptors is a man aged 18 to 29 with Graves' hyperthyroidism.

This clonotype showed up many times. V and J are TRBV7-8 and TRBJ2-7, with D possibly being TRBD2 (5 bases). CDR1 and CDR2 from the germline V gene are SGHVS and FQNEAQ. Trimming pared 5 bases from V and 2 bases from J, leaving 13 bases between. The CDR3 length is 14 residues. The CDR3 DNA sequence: TGTGCCAGCAGCATTAGCGATATTACCTACGAGCAGTACTTC. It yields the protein CASSISDITYEQYF.

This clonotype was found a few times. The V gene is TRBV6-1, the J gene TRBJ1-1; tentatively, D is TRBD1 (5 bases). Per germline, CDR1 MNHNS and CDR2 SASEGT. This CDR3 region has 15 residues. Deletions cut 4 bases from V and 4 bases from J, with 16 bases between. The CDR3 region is CASSAIGGEGTEAFF. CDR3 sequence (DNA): TGTGCCAGCAGTGCCATCGGGGGGGAAGGCACTGAAGCTTTCTTT.

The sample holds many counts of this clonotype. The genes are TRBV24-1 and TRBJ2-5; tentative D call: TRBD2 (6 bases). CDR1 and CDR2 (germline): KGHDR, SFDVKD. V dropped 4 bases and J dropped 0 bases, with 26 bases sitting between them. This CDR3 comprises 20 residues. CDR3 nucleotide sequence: TGTGCCACCAGTGACTCCATTGGCGGGATCCACCCCCTTTACCAAGAGACCCAGTACTTC. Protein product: CATSDSIGGIHPLYQETQYF.

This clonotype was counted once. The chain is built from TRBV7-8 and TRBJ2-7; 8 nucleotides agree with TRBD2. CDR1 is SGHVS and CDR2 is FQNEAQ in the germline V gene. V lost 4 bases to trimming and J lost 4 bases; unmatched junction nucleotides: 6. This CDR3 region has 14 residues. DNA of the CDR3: TGTGCCAGCAGCTGGGGCCGGGAGGGTTACGAGCAGTACTTC. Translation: CASSWGREGYEQYF.

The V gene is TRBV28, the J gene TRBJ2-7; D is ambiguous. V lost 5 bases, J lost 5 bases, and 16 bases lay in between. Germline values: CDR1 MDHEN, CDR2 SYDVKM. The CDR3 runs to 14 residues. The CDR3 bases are TGTGCCAGCAGTGAGTTTTCGGTGTTGGACGAGCAGTACTTC. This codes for CASSEFSVLDEQYF.

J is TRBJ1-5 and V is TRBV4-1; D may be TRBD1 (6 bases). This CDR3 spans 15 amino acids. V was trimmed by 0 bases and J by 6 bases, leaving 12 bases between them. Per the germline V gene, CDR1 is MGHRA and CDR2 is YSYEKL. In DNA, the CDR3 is TGCGCCAGCAGCCAAGAATCTGGGGGCGGTCAGCCCCAGCATTTT. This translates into CASSQESGGGQPQHF.

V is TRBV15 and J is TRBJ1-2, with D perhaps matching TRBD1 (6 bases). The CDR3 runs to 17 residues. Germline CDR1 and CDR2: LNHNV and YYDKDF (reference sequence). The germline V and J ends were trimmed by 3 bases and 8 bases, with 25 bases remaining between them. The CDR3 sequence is CATSSPTPPSGAGGYTF. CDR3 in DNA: TGTGCCACCAGCAGCCCCACCCCACCCTCGGGGGCAGGCGGCTACACCTTC. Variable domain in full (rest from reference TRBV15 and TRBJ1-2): DAMVIQNPRYQVTQFGKPVTLSCSQTLNHNVMYWYQQKSSQAPKLLFHYYDKDFNNEADTPDNFQSRRPNTSFCFLDIRSPGLGDTAMYLCATSSPTPPSGAGGYTFGSGTRLTVV.

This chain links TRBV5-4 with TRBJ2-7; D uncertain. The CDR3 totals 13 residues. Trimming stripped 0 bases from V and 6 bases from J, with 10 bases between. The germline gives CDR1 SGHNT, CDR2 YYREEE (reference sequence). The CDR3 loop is CASSLGQAGEQYF. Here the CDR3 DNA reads TGTGCCAGCAGCTTGGGCCAGGCTGGCGAGCAGTACTTC.

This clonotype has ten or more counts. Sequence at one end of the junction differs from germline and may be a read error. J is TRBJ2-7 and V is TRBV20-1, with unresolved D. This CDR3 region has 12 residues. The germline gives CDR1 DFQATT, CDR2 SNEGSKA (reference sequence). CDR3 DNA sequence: TGCATTGCTAGTGGTGCAAGCTACGAGCAGTACTTC. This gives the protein CIASGASYEQYF.

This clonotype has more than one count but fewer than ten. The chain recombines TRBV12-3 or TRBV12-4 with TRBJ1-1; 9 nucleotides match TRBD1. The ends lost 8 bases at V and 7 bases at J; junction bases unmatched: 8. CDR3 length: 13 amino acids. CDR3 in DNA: TGTGCCAGCTTTTACAGGGGGCAGGTTGAAGCTTTCTTT. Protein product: CASFYRGQVEAFF.

The DNA for the CDR3 is TGTGCCAGCAGCCATAACTGGGGTGGGAGGGCCATCGGGGAGCTGTTTTTT. Amino acids: CASSHNWGGRAIGELFF. The chain joins TRBV7-8 to TRBJ2-2; 7 nucleotides line up with TRBD2. CDR1 and CDR2 from the germline V gene are SGHVS and FQNEAQ. The CDR3 consists of 17 residues. J was trimmed by 7 bases and V by 5 bases; bases with no gene match: 16.

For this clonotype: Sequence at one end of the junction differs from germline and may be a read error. CDR3 nucleotides: TGCCGTGCTAGAGATCGGCTCAGGAGTACGAAAGCTTTCTTT. Encoded protein: CRARDRLRSTKAFF. The chain recombines TRBV20-1 with TRBJ1-1; D not certain. The CDR3 runs 14 residues. Germline-derived CDR1 and CDR2 are DFQATT and SNEGSKA (reference sequence).

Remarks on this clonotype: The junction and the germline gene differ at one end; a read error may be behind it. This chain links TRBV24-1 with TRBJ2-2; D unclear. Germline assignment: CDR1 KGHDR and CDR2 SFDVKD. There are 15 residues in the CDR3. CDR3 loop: CASSLSLGSSGELFF. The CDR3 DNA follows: TGTGCCAGCAGTTTATCATTAGGGTCTTCCGGGGAGCTGTTTTTT.

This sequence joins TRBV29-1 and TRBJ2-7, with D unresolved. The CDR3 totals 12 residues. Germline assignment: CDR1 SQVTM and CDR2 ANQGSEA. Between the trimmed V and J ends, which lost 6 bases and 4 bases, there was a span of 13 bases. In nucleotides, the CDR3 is TGCAGCGTCTTGACTTCTCGGTACGAGCAGTACTTC. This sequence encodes CSVLTSRYEQYF.

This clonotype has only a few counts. CDR3 residues: CASSPEDSRGPRTPEELFF. CDR3 sequence (DNA): TGTGCCAGCAGTCCCGAAGACAGTCGCGGGCCCAGAACACCGGAGGAGCTGTTTTTT. The chain combines TRBV7-9 with TRBJ2-2, with D possibly called TRBD1 or TRBD2 (5 bases each). The V end was cut by 6 bases, the J end by 10 bases, with 33 bases between. This CDR3 has 19 residues. The V gene's germline CDR1 is SEHNR and CDR2 FQNEAQ (reference sequence). The full variable domain, its missing parts supplied by reference TRBV7-9 and TRBJ2-2, is DTGVSQNPRHKITKRGQNVTFRCDPISEHNRLYWYRQTLGQGPEFLTYFQNEAQLEKSRLLSDRFSAERPKGSFSTLEIQRTEQGDSAMYLCASSPEDSRGPRTPEELFFGEGSRLTVL.

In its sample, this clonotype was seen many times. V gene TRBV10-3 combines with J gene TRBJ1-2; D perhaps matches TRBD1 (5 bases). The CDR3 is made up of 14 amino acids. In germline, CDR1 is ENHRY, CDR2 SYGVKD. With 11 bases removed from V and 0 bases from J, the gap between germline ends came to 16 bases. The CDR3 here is CAAFGDRANYGYTF. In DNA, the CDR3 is TGTGCCGCCTTTGGGGACCGAGCTAACTATGGCTACACCTTC.